Presented here are 25 T cell receptor beta chains from one specimen sequenced in a study of cytomegalovirus exposure and HLA in healthy donors. The PCR ran on 60 Vbeta and 13 Jbeta primers. TCRdb's table, derived via immunoSEQ multiplex PCR, lists solely in-frame clones and lacks some. This table has approximately 190,000 clones, 75% to 90% appearing once. The sample comprised PBMCs. The receptors shown here come from a woman aged 45-59 years in good health and CMV-seropositive.

This chain joins TRBV25-1 and TRBJ2-3; 9 bases agree with TRBD1. J gave up 3 bases and V 4 bases, and 8 bases lay outside the gene matches. Germline loops: CDR1 MGHDK, CDR2 SYGVNS. This CDR3 has 16 residues. The CDR3 nucleotides read TGTGCCAGCAGTGCTGGGACAGGGAGGTCGACAGATACGCAGTATTTT. Encoded protein: CASSAGTGRSTDTQYF.

This clone has just one count. The V call is TRBV13, the J call TRBJ2-2; 10 positions match TRBD2. Germline loops: CDR1 PRHDT, CDR2 FYEKMQ (reference sequence). Trimming removed 4 bases from V and 9 bases from J; junction bases left unmatched: 8. This CDR3 comprises 15 residues. The CDR3 loop is CASSSSGGPPRELFF. The CDR3 nucleotides are TGTGCCAGCAGCTCTAGCGGGGGCCCCCCCCGGGAGCTGTTTTTT.

This rearrangement joins TRBV18 to TRBJ2-2, with D possibly TRBD1 on 5 matching bases. The CDR3 consists of 16 residues. CDR1 and CDR2 from the germline V gene are KGHSH and LQKENI. V shed 4 bases and J shed 2 bases, with 14 bases lying between them. DNA of the CDR3: TGTGCCAGCTCACTTAATACAGGCGCCAACACCGGGGAGCTGTTTTTT. Translating gives CASSLNTGANTGELFF.

The table lists this clone with a few counts. This chain uses TRBV11-2 with TRBJ2-1, with 16 bases matching TRBD2. The CDR3 runs 18 residues. Germline V lookup: CDR1 SGHAT, CDR2 FQNNGV. Trimming cost V 5 bases and J 3 bases; bases outside gene matches: 7. CDR3 residues: CASSPGTSGRAFYNEQFF. CDR3 DNA sequence: TGTGCCAGCAGCCCCGGGACTAGCGGGAGGGCCTTCTACAATGAGCAGTTCTTC. The full variable domain, completed using reference TRBV11-2 and TRBJ2-1, is EAGVAQSPRYKIIEKRQSVAFWCNPISGHATLYWYQQILGQGPKLLIQFQNNGVVDDSQLPKDRFSAERLKGVDSTLKIQPAKLEDSAVYLCASSPGTSGRAFYNEQFFGPGTRLTVL.

Note on this clone: The same CDR3 also results from other DNA sequences found in this sample. J is TRBJ2-3 and V is TRBV5-1, with 8 bases fitting TRBD2. J was trimmed by 1 base and V by 0 bases; bases with no gene match: 1. Germline assignment: CDR1 SGHRS and CDR2 YFSETQ. The CDR3 is 15 residues long. The CDR3 loop is CASSLVSGGTDTQYF. The CDR3 nucleotides read TGCGCCAGCAGCTTGGTTAGCGGGGGCACAGATACGCAGTATTTT.

This clone turned up a few times. The rearrangement links TRBV6-5 to TRBJ2-5; TRBD2 matches 8 bases. The CDR3 length is 15 residues. CDR1 is MNHEY, CDR2 SVGAGI, per germline. J was trimmed by 4 bases and V by 6 bases; bases with no gene match: 10. CDR3 loop: CASSPRGGPGETQYF. CDR3 sequence (DNA): TGTGCCAGCAGCCCCCGGGGGGGCCCAGGAGAGACCCAGTACTTC.

The chain is built from TRBV9 and TRBJ1-2; D is uncertain. Germline lookup yields CDR1 SGDLS and CDR2 YYNGEE. This CDR3 comprises 15 residues. The V and J ends lost 0 bases and 3 bases respectively, with 12 bases between them. The chain's CDR3 is CASSVGQAFDYGYTF. CDR3 DNA: TGTGCCAGCAGCGTAGGGCAGGCTTTTGACTATGGCTACACCTTC. Full variable domain (remainder filled in from reference TRBV9 and TRBJ1-2): DSGVTQTPKHLITATGQRVTLRCSPRSGDLSVYWYQQSLDQGLQFLIQYYNGEERAKGNILERFSAQQFPDLHSELNLSSLELGDSALYFCASSVGQAFDYGYTFGSGTRLTVV.

The chain carries TRBV4-3 and TRBJ1-3; the D gene is possibly TRBD1 (6 bases). Germline V gene lookup returns CDR1 LGHNA and CDR2 YSLEER. Trimming stripped 2 bases from V and 2 bases from J, with 13 bases between. This CDR3 region has 16 residues. As DNA, the CDR3 is TGCGCCAGCAGCCAATCGGACAGTGGCGCTGGAAACACCATATATTTT. Translated: CASSQSDSGAGNTIYF.

CDR3 region: CASSFQTGFTDTQYF. For the CDR3, the DNA is TGTGCCAGCAGCTTTCAGACAGGGTTCACAGATACGCAGTATTTT. The V gene is TRBV7-8, the J gene TRBJ2-3; 7 bases line up with TRBD1. The CDR3 runs to 15 residues. The germline V gene encodes CDR1 SGHVS and CDR2 FQNEAQ. J gave up 2 bases and V 3 bases, and 5 bases lay outside the gene matches.

This clone was found a few times. The chain carries TRBV11-2 and TRBJ2-5; 8 bases are a match to TRBD2. Germline values: CDR1 SGHAT, CDR2 FQNNGV. Unmatched junction bases numbered 19, after V lost 5 bases and J lost 5 bases. The CDR3 is made up of 18 amino acids. The CDR3 region is CASSRSGRQSSGRETQYF. In nucleotides, the CDR3 is TGTGCCAGCAGCCGGTCGGGAAGGCAGTCTAGCGGGCGGGAGACCCAGTACTTC.

The rearrangement links TRBV5-1 to TRBJ1-1, with D possibly TRBD1 on 6 matching bases. Trimming cost V 2 bases and J 5 bases, with 16 bases left between them. Germline loops: CDR1 SGHRS, CDR2 YFSETQ. The CDR3 contains 15 residues. The CDR3 DNA reads as TGCGCCAGCAGCTTCGGGGGGGCTGGTGGGACTGAAGCTTTCTTT. It specifies CASSFGGAGGTEAFF. Using reference TRBV5-1 and TRBJ1-1 for the parts outside the CDR3, the full variable domain is KAGVTQTPRYLIKTRGQQVTLSCSPISGHRSVSWYQQTPGQGLQFLFEYFSETQRNKGNFPGRFSGRQFSNSRSEMNVSTLELGDSALYLCASSFGGAGGTEAFFGQGTRLTVV.

The J gene is TRBJ2-5, the V gene TRBV4-3, with 15 bases identical to TRBD2. The germline gives CDR1 LGHNA, CDR2 YSLEER. V was clipped by 2 bases and J by 5 bases; unmatched bases: 6. This CDR3 spans 17 amino acids. As DNA, the CDR3 is TGCGCCAGCAGCCAAAGGACTAGCGGGGGGGCGTGGGAGACCCAGTACTTC. This gives the protein CASSQRTSGGAWETQYF.

The chain links TRBV10-3 to TRBJ2-7, with D perhaps TRBD2 (6 bases). The germline V gene has CDR1 ENHRY and CDR2 SYGVKD. The CDR3 is 14 residues long. V was cut by 7 bases and J by 7 bases, with 20 bases left in between. CDR3 nucleotide sequence: TGTGCCATCAAGCCTGGAGGGCGCGACGAGGAGCAGTACTTC. Translated, it gives CAIKPGGRDEEQYF.

The V and J genes are TRBV6-5 and TRBJ1-1; D remains ambiguous. Germline V gene data show CDR1 as MNHEY and CDR2 as SVGAGI. This CDR3 has 13 amino acids. The V end lost 0 bases, the J end lost 8 bases, and 10 bases lay between the germline ends. The CDR3 region has the DNA TGTGCCAGCAGTTACTCTAGCAGAGGCGAAGCTTTCTTT. This encodes CASSYSSRGEAFF.

The gene calls are TRBV6-1 and TRBJ2-1; 10 bases are a match to TRBD2. Germline trimming cut 3 bases from V and 9 bases from J; bases unmatched to any gene: 8. The germline CDR1 and CDR2 sequences are MNHNS and SASEGT. This CDR3 is built from 15 residues. CDR3 coding DNA: TGTGCCAGCAGTGATCCTAGCGGGAGTAGGGGTGAGCAGTTCTTC. Amino acids: CASSDPSGSRGEQFF.

This sequence joins TRBV5-6 and TRBJ2-3, with TRBD1 as a possible D gene (5 bases). The CDR3 has 14 residues. V lost 5 bases, J lost 3 bases, and 13 bases lay in between. Per the germline V gene, CDR1 is SGHDT and CDR2 is YYEEEE. CDR3 DNA: TGTGCCAGCAGTTGGGGCAGGGTTACAGATACGCAGTATTTT. Translating it yields CASSWGRVTDTQYF. Drawing the rest from reference TRBV5-6 and TRBJ2-3, the complete variable domain is DAGVTQSPTHLIKTRGQQVTLRCSPKSGHDTVSWYQQALGQGPQFIFQYYEEEERQRGNFPDRFSGHQFPNYSSELNVNALLLGDSALYLCASSWGRVTDTQYFGPGTRLTVL.

The chain is built from TRBV28 and TRBJ2-5; tentative D call: TRBD2 (6 bases). This CDR3 region has 14 residues. V was cut by 6 bases and J by 9 bases, with 20 bases left in between. Germline V CDR1 and CDR2: MDHEN, SYDVKM. The CDR3 DNA is TGTGCCAGCAGACCAAGGGCAGGGACGGGAGCCCAGTACTTC. This gives the protein CASRPRAGTGAQYF.

This chain uses TRBV5-1 with TRBJ1-2; D remains ambiguous. Germline V gives CDR1 SGHRS, CDR2 YFSETQ. Trimming cost V 0 bases and J 2 bases, with 11 bases left between them. The CDR3 is 15 amino acids. The CDR3 bases are TGCGCCAGCAGCTTGGATCCAAATCTAAACTATGGCTACACCTTC. This gives the protein CASSLDPNLNYGYTF.

This clone is a singleton in its sample. V usage is TRBV2 and J usage is TRBJ2-5; the match to TRBD1 covers 8 bases. The V gene's germline CDR1 is SNHLY and CDR2 FYNNEI. The CDR3 is made up of 14 amino acids. Germline trimming cut 3 bases from V and 5 bases from J; bases unmatched to any gene: 5. The CDR3 spells CASSENRGSETQYF. The CDR3 DNA sequence: TGTGCCAGCAGTGAGAACAGGGGGAGTGAGACCCAGTACTTC.

This chain links TRBV7-2 with TRBJ1-1, with a possible D match to TRBD1 (6 bases). V dropped 5 bases and J dropped 6 bases, with 16 bases sitting between them. The CDR3 loop spans 14 amino acids. The germline gives CDR1 SGHTA, CDR2 FQGNSA. The CDR3 spells CASSPALDRSEAFF. The DNA for the CDR3 is TGTGCCAGCAGCCCAGCCTTAGACAGGTCTGAAGCTTTCTTT.

In its sample, this clone was seen once. The chain employs TRBV28 and TRBJ1-5, with TRBD1 as a possible D gene (5 bases). The germline V gene encodes CDR1 MDHEN and CDR2 SYDVKM. The germline V and J ends were trimmed by 5 bases and 0 bases, with 11 bases remaining between them. The CDR3 totals 15 residues. In DNA form, the CDR3 reads TGTGCCAGCAGTCCCCTACAGGCTAGCAATCAGCCCCAGCATTTT. Translated: CASSPLQASNQPQHF.

The chain combines TRBV5-6 with TRBJ1-6, with a possible D match to TRBD1 (6 bases). Germline-derived CDR1 and CDR2 are SGHDT and YYEEEE. The CDR3 is 13 residues long. V was shortened by 4 bases and J by 8 bases, with 10 bases between the two germline ends. The CDR3 DNA reads TGTGCCAGCAGCACACAGGGAGATTCACCCCTCCACTTT. Encoded protein: CASSTQGDSPLHF.

V usage is TRBV10-3 and J usage is TRBJ1-2, with D possibly being TRBD1 (5 bases). The germline V gene has CDR1 ENHRY and CDR2 SYGVKD. This CDR3 has 17 residues. V gave up 2 bases and J gave up 0 bases, with 16 bases separating them. Written as DNA, the CDR3 is TGTGCCATCAGTGAGGCAGGGTCTATAGGGTCTAACTATGGCTACACCTTC. Its translation is CAISEAGSIGSNYGYTF.

The chain recombines TRBV11-2 with TRBJ1-4; D is unclear. Germline-derived CDR1 and CDR2 are SGHAT and FQNNGV. The CDR3 has 11 amino acids. V lost 2 bases and J 8 bases, leaving 3 bases between the germline ends. The CDR3 DNA is TGTGCCAGCAGCTTAACAGAAAAACTGTTTTTT. Translated: CASSLTEKLFF. The whole variable domain, remainder taken from reference TRBV11-2 and TRBJ1-4, is EAGVAQSPRYKIIEKRQSVAFWCNPISGHATLYWYQQILGQGPKLLIQFQNNGVVDDSQLPKDRFSAERLKGVDSTLKIQPAKLEDSAVYLCASSLTEKLFFGSGTQLSVL.

The chain links TRBV2 to TRBJ2-4; maybe TRBD2 (5 bases). Trimming cost V 7 bases and J 0 bases, with 13 bases left between them. The length of the CDR3 is 15 residues. Germline V gene lookup returns CDR1 SNHLY and CDR2 FYNNEI. CDR3 loop: CASTPDLGAKNIQYF. The CDR3 bases are TGTGCCAGCACCCCGGACTTGGGAGCCAAAAACATTCAGTACTTC.